This note documents a single T cell receptor beta chain sequence. Antigen specificity is unknown. Sequenced by immunoSEQ multiplex PCR; TCRdb stores in-frame clones only, minus some. The sample shows around 150,000 clones, over 65% of them seen only once. The sample comes from a study of cytotoxic CD8 clonotypes in ibrutinib-treated CLL. The wider study: Response samples followed a median roughly 13 months of treatment, range 6 to 36.

Study-level findings and limits: Rising at ibrutinib response, clonality subsequently fell back toward baseline at progression. Clonality at baseline surpassed age-matched healthy donors and tracked circulating CD8+ T-cell counts.

The sequence was obtained from a human donor with chronic lymphocytic leukemia. The starting material was PBMCs, obtained after 12 months of ibrutinib treatment.

CDR3 DNA sequence: TGTGCCAGCAGTTACGCCCACAGGGGGAACACTGAAGCTTTCTTT. This encodes CASSYAHRGNTEAFF. The chain employs TRBV6-6 and TRBJ1-1; 7 bases fit TRBD1. The germline gives CDR1 MNHNY, CDR2 SVGAGI (reference sequence). The J segment lost 1 base and the V segment lost 2 bases, leaving 4 bases of the junction unmatched. The CDR3 is 15 amino acids.